These 11 T cell receptor beta chains were all obtained from the same sample, sequenced in a study of CD8 T cells in ankylosing spondylitis. The study, taken as a whole, reports: Fewer than ten highly homologous variants made up a TCR beta motif, and this motif appeared characteristic of ankylosing spondylitis blood.

Their cognate antigens are unknown. TCRdb fed the 5' RACE reads into MiXCR, producing one record per CDR3 protein. Of about 540,000 distinct CDR3 sequences in the sample, about an eighth are singletons; the top ten hold over 6.5%. Sequenced sample: blood, either unsorted or a sorted T cell fraction (not recorded which). The source is a male donor with ankylosing spondylitis.

CDR3: CSARVGTSYNSPLHF. DNA of the CDR3: TGCAGTGCTAGAGTGGGGACGTCCTATAATTCACCCCTCCACTTT. The rearrangement links TRBV20-1 to TRBJ1-6, with D perhaps matching TRBD1 (5 bases). This CDR3 region has 15 residues. CDR1 is DFQATT and CDR2 is SNEGSKA in the germline V gene (reference sequence). V lost 1 base to trimming and J lost 1 base, with 8 bases between them.

This clonotype was picked up a small number of times. V is TRBV3-1 and J is TRBJ2-2; D remains ambiguous. This CDR3 comprises 15 residues. Germline V gene data show CDR1 as LGHDT and CDR2 as YNNKEL (reference sequence). The germline V and J ends were trimmed by 5 bases and 5 bases, with 15 bases remaining between them. The CDR3, as DNA: TGTGCCAGCAGCTTAAACCTCGTTCGGACCGGGGAGCTGTTTTTT. Translating it yields CASSLNLVRTGELFF.

Only a few counts were recorded for this clonotype. V is TRBV2 and J is TRBJ2-5; D call uncertain. Looked up from germline, CDR1 is SNHLY and CDR2 is FYNNEI. The CDR3 is 13 amino acids. V lost 1 base and J 4 bases, leaving 7 bases between the germline ends. This chain's CDR3 is CASSEDSRETQYF. CDR3 sequence (DNA): TGTGCCAGCAGTGAAGACAGCCGAGAGACCCAGTACTTC.

This clonotype was recorded a few times. The chain uses TRBV28 and TRBJ2-3; TRBD2 agrees at 14 bases. Trimming took 6 bases from V and 3 from J; bases not matched to a gene: 5. The CDR3 length is 16 residues. Germline V gene sequence: CDR1 MDHEN, CDR2 SYDVKM. CDR3 nucleotide sequence: TGTGCCAGCAGACCGGGACTAGCGGGAGCGACAGATACGCAGTATTTT. Its translation is CASRPGLAGATDTQYF.

This clonotype occurred many times. This chain joins TRBV7-9 and TRBJ2-1, with 10 bases that match TRBD2. Germline values: CDR1 SEHNR, CDR2 FQNEAQ (reference sequence). The CDR3 consists of 15 residues. V gave up 3 bases and J gave up 6 bases; unmatched junction bases: 5. Here the CDR3 DNA reads TGTGCCAGCAGCTTGGGGGTAGCGGGAGGCAATGAGCAGTTCTTC. Its protein product is CASSLGVAGGNEQFF.

This clonotype was seen more than once but under ten times. The chain is built from TRBV10-3 and TRBJ1-1, with no clear D. Trimming stripped 6 bases from V and 8 bases from J, with 13 bases between. Per germline, CDR1 ENHRY and CDR2 SYGVKD. The CDR3 has 12 amino acids. The CDR3 DNA sequence: TGTGCCATCAGACGGACGGAAGAAGAAGCTTTCTTT. Protein product: CAIRRTEEEAFF.

This clonotype has a handful of counts. V is TRBV21-1 and J is TRBJ1-1; TRBD1, as called in the table, went unchecked against the DNA. TRBV21-1 is a recognized pseudogene. The CDR3 has 14 residues. The CDR3 DNA sequence: TGTGCCAGTTACCCCCGGGTTTTGAACACTGAAGCTTTCTTT. Its protein product is CASYPRVLNTEAFF.

V is TRBV11-2 and J is TRBJ2-1; 12 nucleotides align to TRBD2. The V gene end was trimmed by 1 base and the J gene end by 3 bases; junction bases not matched to a gene: 4. CDR1 and CDR2 (germline): SGHAT, FQNNGV. The CDR3 covers 17 residues. CDR3 residues: CASSLAGTSGLYNEQFF. The CDR3 nucleotides read TGTGCCAGCAGCTTAGCCGGGACTAGCGGGCTCTACAATGAGCAGTTCTTC. The full variable domain, in which reference TRBV11-2 and TRBJ2-1 provide the parts outside the CDR3, is EAGVAQSPRYKIIEKRQSVAFWCNPISGHATLYWYQQILGQGPKLLIQFQNNGVVDDSQLPKDRFSAERLKGVDSTLKIQPAKLEDSAVYLCASSLAGTSGLYNEQFFGPGTRLTVL.

This clonotype showed up just a few times. J is TRBJ1-6 and V is TRBV7-9; D is ambiguous. The ends were cut back, 1 base at V and 13 bases at J, with 11 bases in the middle. The CDR3 loop spans 13 amino acids. Germline V gives CDR1 SEHNR, CDR2 FQNEAQ (reference sequence). CDR3 amino acids: CASSLGAVSPLHF. As DNA, the CDR3 is TGTGCCAGCAGCTTAGGGGCAGTTTCTCCCCTCCACTTT.

This chain uses TRBV5-1 with TRBJ1-2; the match to TRBD1 covers 10 bases. The length of the CDR3 is 13 residues. Per the germline V gene, CDR1 is SGHRS and CDR2 is YFSETQ. Trimming took 7 bases from V and 2 from J; bases not matched to a gene: 2. For the CDR3, the DNA is TGCGCCAGCGGACAGGGGGAAAACTATGGCTACACCTTC. Protein sequence: CASGQGENYGYTF. The whole variable domain, remainder taken from reference TRBV5-1 and TRBJ1-2, is KAGVTQTPRYLIKTRGQQVTLSCSPISGHRSVSWYQQTPGQGLQFLFEYFSETQRNKGNFPGRFSGRQFSNSRSEMNVSTLELGDSALYLCASGQGENYGYTFGSGTRLTVV.

The chain recombines TRBV5-1 with TRBJ2-1; no reliable D call. Germline V gene data show CDR1 as SGHRS and CDR2 as YFSETQ. This CDR3 is built from 16 residues. V lost 0 bases and J lost 2, with 12 bases in between. CDR3 region: CASSLGGGVPYNEQFF. The DNA of the CDR3 is TGCGCCAGCAGCTTGGGTGGCGGAGTTCCCTACAATGAGCAGTTCTTC. Full variable domain (rest looked up from reference TRBV5-1 and TRBJ2-1): KAGVTQTPRYLIKTRGQQVTLSCSPISGHRSVSWYQQTPGQGLQFLFEYFSETQRNKGNFPGRFSGRQFSNSRSEMNVSTLELGDSALYLCASSLGGGVPYNEQFFGPGTRLTVL.